The source of this T cell receptor beta chain is a study of human T cells and chemical hapten exposure. Study-level information: Across the whole study, which lasted roughly 24 weeks, patients were given diphenylcyclopropenone on the scalp once a week. It was small differences in pooled library volume that mainly caused per-sample TCR yields to vary.

The study used a library that attached unique molecular identifiers to individual cDNA molecules. MiXCR, run by TCRdb on the RACE reads, gives a single entry per CDR3 protein. The data show 350,000 to 450,000 distinct CDR3 sequences, roughly 4.6% seen once. The CDR3 sequence is 14 residues long. Trimming removed 6 bases at V and 2 bases at J, with 12 bases between. There are a few counts of this clonotype. Its specificity is not known. Overall study results and limits: Expanded TCR counts at PT1 were positively correlated with the patch test score.

Indicated time point: pre-sensitization, week 0. Treatment here: therapeutic diphenylcyclopropenone sensitization with weekly scalp DPC. The source was whole blood, collected in connection with sensitization to the hapten diphenylcyclopropenone (DPC). The chain couples TRBV12-3 or TRBV12-4 to TRBJ2-3; D uncertain. The TCR was taken from a woman between 45 and 60 years old with alopecia areata. Some clones in this sample may be carry-over from other donors' samples. The CDR3 loop is CASSPNLNTDTQYF. The DNA for the CDR3 is TGTGCCAGCAGCCCGAACTTAAACACAGATACGCAGTATTTT.